Listed below are T cell receptor beta chains from one sample, sequenced in a study of OX40 agonist ivuxolimab in advanced cancers. Repertoires were generated with immunoSEQ multiplex PCR, while TCRdb's copy carries only in-frame clones and drops some. Of about 88,000 clones in the sample, 75% to 90% were seen once. The material sequenced was CD4+ or CD8+ T cells sorted from blood, taken in a trial of the OX40 agonist ivuxolimab. The receptor source for this set is an adult with an advanced solid tumor such as melanoma, head and neck, liver or kidney cancer. CDR3s include the opening cysteine and the closing phenylalanine or tryptophan. The D gene is left open where the match is weak. The size of a clone is reported for some rows only, either as once, few or many, or as a class for expanded clones.

clone_size: .; d_call: .; v_call: TRBV6-6; j_call: TRBJ1-1; cdr3_aa: CASSPGYGPQNTEAFF; cdr3_nt: TGTGCCAGCAGTCCCGGTTACGGACCCCAGAACACTGAAGCTTTCTTT
clone_size: .; d_call: .; v_call: TRBV7-9; j_call: TRBJ2-7; cdr3_aa: CASSSPTAFYEQYF; cdr3_nt: TGTGCCAGCAGCTCTCCGACAGCTTTCTACGAGCAGTACTTC
clone_size: .; d_call: .; v_call: TRBV28; j_call: TRBJ2-3; cdr3_aa: CASSSSQSGRDTQYF; cdr3_nt: TGTGCCAGCAGTTCATCTCAGTCCGGTAGGGATACGCAGTATTTT
clone_size: .; d_call: TRBD1; v_call: TRBV6-5; j_call: TRBJ1-1; cdr3_aa: CASSYTDRGPTEAFF; cdr3_nt: TGTGCCAGCAGTTACACCGACAGGGGGCCAACTGAAGCTTTCTTT
clone_size: .; d_call: .; v_call: TRBV9; j_call: TRBJ2-2; cdr3_aa: CASSGNRAPGELFF; cdr3_nt: TGTGCCAGCAGCGGTAACAGGGCGCCCGGGGAGCTGTTTTTT
clone_size: .; d_call: .; v_call: TRBV18; j_call: TRBJ2-1; cdr3_aa: CASSPYNEQFF; cdr3_nt: TGTGCCAGCTCACCCTACAATGAGCAGTTCTTC
clone_size: .; d_call: .; v_call: TRBV2; j_call: TRBJ2-3; cdr3_aa: CASSAPGSSTDTQYF; cdr3_nt: TGTGCCAGCAGCGCTCCGGGGTCTAGCACAGATACGCAGTATTTT
clone_size: .; d_call: .; v_call: TRBV7-9; j_call: TRBJ1-3; cdr3_aa: CASSLQGSGNTIYF; cdr3_nt: TGTGCCAGCAGCTTGCAGGGTTCCGGAAACACCATATATTTT
clone_size: .; d_call: .; v_call: TRBV2; j_call: TRBJ1-1; cdr3_aa: CASSLGPLGAEAFF; cdr3_nt: TGTGCCAGCAGTTTGGGGCCCCTCGGAGCTGAAGCTTTCTTT
clone_size: .; d_call: TRBD2; v_call: TRBV15; j_call: TRBJ2-3; cdr3_aa: CATSRDLAGGTDTQYF; cdr3_nt: TGTGCCACCAGCAGAGATCTAGCGGGAGGCACAGATACGCAGTATTTT
clone_size: .; d_call: TRBD1; v_call: TRBV19; j_call: TRBJ2-3; cdr3_aa: CASSPGTGADTQYF; cdr3_nt: TGTGCCAGTAGTCCAGGGACAGGCGCAGATACGCAGTATTTT
clone_size: .; d_call: .; v_call: TRBV7-2; j_call: TRBJ1-1; cdr3_aa: CASSLETNTEAFF; cdr3_nt: TGTGCCAGCAGCTTAGAGACGAACACTGAAGCTTTCTTT
clone_size: .; d_call: .; v_call: TRBV11-2; j_call: TRBJ1-1; cdr3_aa: CASSLDLRTLEAFF; cdr3_nt: TGTGCCAGCAGCTTAGATCTGAGGACACTTGAAGCTTTCTTT
clone_size: .; d_call: TRBD1; v_call: TRBV11-2; j_call: TRBJ2-2; cdr3_aa: CASTYFLSDRLNTGELFF; cdr3_nt: TGTGCCAGCACCTATTTCCTATCGGACAGGCTCAACACCGGGGAGCTGTTTTTT
clone_size: .; d_call: TRBD2; v_call: TRBV4-3; j_call: TRBJ2-5; cdr3_aa: CASSQVLAGEETQYF; cdr3_nt: TGCGCCAGCAGCCAAGTCCTAGCGGGAGAGGAGACCCAGTACTTC
clone_size: .; d_call: .; v_call: TRBV11-3; j_call: TRBJ2-1; cdr3_aa: CASHHGGEEEGRSYNEQFF; cdr3_nt: TGTGCCAGCCACCACGGGGGAGAGGAGGAGGGGCGGAGCTACAATGAGCAGTTCTTC
clone_size: .; d_call: .; v_call: TRBV5-1; j_call: TRBJ2-2; cdr3_aa: CASSLVTTNTGELFF; cdr3_nt: TGCGCCAGCAGCTTGGTAACAACCAACACCGGGGAGCTGTTTTTT
clone_size: .; d_call: TRBD1; v_call: TRBV5-1; j_call: TRBJ2-2; cdr3_aa: CASSSGGTGGTGELFF; cdr3_nt: TGCGCCAGCAGCTCGGGCGGGACAGGGGGCACCGGGGAGCTGTTTTTT
clone_size: .; d_call: .; v_call: TRBV27; j_call: TRBJ1-2; cdr3_aa: CASSLNRGIYGYTF; cdr3_nt: TGTGCCAGCAGTTTAAATAGGGGGATCTATGGCTACACCTTC
clone_size: .; d_call: TRBD1; v_call: TRBV5-4; j_call: TRBJ1-2; cdr3_aa: CASSSRDRGLYGYTF; cdr3_nt: TGTGCCAGCAGCTCCCGGGACAGGGGGCTGTATGGCTACACCTTC
clone_size: .; d_call: .; v_call: TRBV7-2; j_call: TRBJ1-2; cdr3_aa: CASSLGSLANYGYTF; cdr3_nt: TGTGCCAGCAGCTTGGGCAGTCTTGCTAACTATGGCTACACCTTC
clone_size: .; d_call: TRBD1; v_call: TRBV14; j_call: TRBJ1-1; cdr3_aa: CASSPLGDRVNTEAFF; cdr3_nt: TGTGCCAGCAGCCCCCTCGGGGACAGGGTGAACACTGAAGCTTTCTTT
clone_size: .; d_call: TRBD1; v_call: TRBV6-1; j_call: TRBJ1-6; cdr3_aa: CASSAGRDRSNSPLHF; cdr3_nt: TGTGCCAGCAGTGCAGGACGGGACAGGTCTAATTCACCCCTCCACTTT
clone_size: once; d_call: TRBD1; v_call: TRBV7-2; j_call: TRBJ2-7; cdr3_aa: CASSRDRGTYEQYF; cdr3_nt: TGTGCCAGCAGCCGCGACAGGGGCACGTACGAGCAGTACTTC
clone_size: .; d_call: TRBD1; v_call: TRBV9; j_call: TRBJ2-3; cdr3_aa: CASSAGQGRDTQYF; cdr3_nt: TGTGCCAGCAGCGCCGGACAGGGCCGGGATACGCAGTATTTT
clone_size: .; d_call: TRBD2; v_call: TRBV2; j_call: TRBJ2-5; cdr3_aa: CASSQIVAGKETQYF; cdr3_nt: TGTGCCAGCTCCCAGATAGTAGCGGGCAAAGAGACCCAGTACTTC
clone_size: .; d_call: .; v_call: TRBV5-8; j_call: TRBJ2-5; cdr3_aa: CASSWGAGQETQYF; cdr3_nt: TGTGCCAGCAGCTGGGGGGCGGGGCAAGAGACCCAGTACTTC
clone_size: .; d_call: .; v_call: TRBV5-1; j_call: TRBJ2-6; cdr3_aa: CASSPTGTSGANVLTF; cdr3_nt: TGCGCCAGCAGCCCTACTGGGACCTCTGGGGCCAACGTCCTGACTTTC
clone_size: .; d_call: .; v_call: TRBV18; j_call: TRBJ1-5; cdr3_aa: CASSPGRRAGNQPQHF; cdr3_nt: TGTGCCAGCTCACCAGGCCGGCGGGCGGGCAATCAGCCCCAGCATTTT
clone_size: .; d_call: TRBD2; v_call: TRBV11-1; j_call: TRBJ2-1; cdr3_aa: CASRRVASGIPVNNEQFF; cdr3_nt: TGTGCCAGCAGGAGGGTGGCTAGCGGGATCCCGGTTAACAATGAGCAGTTCTTC
clone_size: .; d_call: .; v_call: TRBV19; j_call: TRBJ2-5; cdr3_aa: CASSGGGETQYF; cdr3_nt: TGTGCCAGTAGTGGGGGTGGAGAGACCCAGTACTTC
clone_size: .; d_call: .; v_call: TRBV18; j_call: TRBJ2-6; cdr3_aa: CASSPGGPGSGANVLTF; cdr3_nt: TGTGCCAGCTCACCAGGGGGGCCGGGCTCTGGGGCCAACGTCCTGACTTTC
clone_size: .; d_call: TRBD1; v_call: TRBV9; j_call: TRBJ1-1; cdr3_aa: CASSAGQEGTEAFF; cdr3_nt: TGTGCCAGCAGCGCCGGACAGGAGGGCACTGAAGCTTTCTTT
clone_size: .; d_call: TRBD1; v_call: TRBV19; j_call: TRBJ2-5; cdr3_aa: CASSPRVTGDQETQYF; cdr3_nt: TGTGCCAGTAGTCCGAGAGTTACAGGGGATCAAGAGACCCAGTACTTC
clone_size: .; d_call: TRBD1; v_call: TRBV5-1; j_call: TRBJ1-3; cdr3_aa: CASSGTGSGNTIYF; cdr3_nt: TGCGCCAGCAGCGGGACAGGCTCTGGAAACACCATATATTTT
clone_size: .; d_call: .; v_call: TRBV6-5; j_call: TRBJ1-3; cdr3_aa: CASSYSVSSGNTIYF; cdr3_nt: TGTGCCAGCAGTTACTCGGTTAGCTCTGGAAACACCATATATTTT
clone_size: .; d_call: TRBD1; v_call: TRBV2; j_call: TRBJ1-1; cdr3_aa: CASRLIEQGTEAFF; cdr3_nt: TGTGCCAGCAGGTTGATTGAACAGGGGACTGAAGCTTTCTTT
clone_size: .; d_call: .; v_call: TRBV9; j_call: TRBJ2-1; cdr3_aa: CASSDHNEQFF; cdr3_nt: TGTGCCAGCAGCGACCACAATGAGCAGTTCTTC
clone_size: .; d_call: .; v_call: TRBV9; j_call: TRBJ2-2; cdr3_aa: CASSSLWGSNTGELFF; cdr3_nt: TGTGCCAGCAGCTCCCTGTGGGGTTCTAACACCGGGGAGCTGTTTTTT
clone_size: .; d_call: .; v_call: TRBV7-9; j_call: TRBJ1-2; cdr3_aa: CASSLKGDTLFYGYTF; cdr3_nt: TGTGCCAGCAGCTTAAAGGGGGACACTCTTTTCTATGGCTACACCTTC
clone_size: .; d_call: .; v_call: TRBV11-3; j_call: TRBJ1-1; cdr3_aa: CASSSTLSEEAFF; cdr3_nt: TGTGCCAGCAGCTCCACCTTGTCGGAAGAAGCTTTCTTT
clone_size: .; d_call: TRBD1; v_call: TRBV5-1; j_call: TRBJ1-1; cdr3_aa: CASSSRTGRGTEAFF; cdr3_nt: TGCGCCAGCAGCTCTAGGACAGGACGAGGGACTGAAGCTTTCTTT
clone_size: once; d_call: .; v_call: TRBV7-2; j_call: TRBJ2-7; cdr3_aa: CASSLTGHGYEQYF; cdr3_nt: TGTGCCAGCAGCCTAACGGGACATGGCTACGAGCAGTACTTC
clone_size: .; d_call: .; v_call: TRBV12-5; j_call: TRBJ2-1; cdr3_aa: CASGTRTGLGYNEQFF; cdr3_nt: TGTGCTAGTGGAACCCGTACAGGGTTAGGGTACAATGAGCAGTTCTTC
clone_size: .; d_call: .; v_call: TRBV6-6; j_call: TRBJ1-2; cdr3_aa: CASSTGQNGYTF; cdr3_nt: TGTGCCAGCAGCACGGGACAAAACGGCTACACCTTC
clone_size: .; d_call: TRBD1; v_call: TRBV6-6; j_call: TRBJ1-2; cdr3_aa: CASSPTGDYGYTF; cdr3_nt: TGTGCCAGCAGCCCGACAGGGGACTATGGCTACACCTTC
clone_size: .; d_call: TRBD1; v_call: TRBV28; j_call: TRBJ2-3; cdr3_aa: CASSRQGSTDTQYF; cdr3_nt: TGTGCCAGCAGCCGACAGGGGAGCACAGATACGCAGTATTTT
clone_size: .; d_call: .; v_call: TRBV7-4; j_call: TRBJ2-1; cdr3_aa: CASSPGDKEQFF; cdr3_nt: TGTGCCAGCAGTCCCGGGGACAAGGAGCAGTTCTTC
clone_size: .; d_call: .; v_call: TRBV15; j_call: TRBJ1-4; cdr3_aa: CATSRGPGEKLFF; cdr3_nt: TGTGCCACCAGCAGAGGTCCAGGGGAAAAACTGTTTTTT
clone_size: .; d_call: .; v_call: TRBV5-6; j_call: TRBJ2-5; cdr3_aa: CASSFRQTGRGAGETQYF; cdr3_nt: TGTGCCAGCAGCTTTAGGCAGACAGGGAGGGGTGCGGGGGAGACCCAGTACTTC
clone_size: .; d_call: TRBD1; v_call: TRBV5-6; j_call: TRBJ2-7; cdr3_aa: CASSANRDSSFYEQYF; cdr3_nt: TGTGCCAGCAGCGCAAACCGGGACAGTTCATTCTACGAGCAGTACTTC
clone_size: .; d_call: .; v_call: TRBV18; j_call: TRBJ2-5; cdr3_aa: CASSPSQETQYF; cdr3_nt: TGTGCCAGCTCACCTTCCCAAGAGACCCAGTACTTC
clone_size: many; d_call: .; v_call: TRBV19; j_call: TRBJ2-7; cdr3_aa: CASSTQGGGEQYF; cdr3_nt: TGTGCCAGTAGTACCCAAGGGGGTGGCGAGCAGTACTTC
clone_size: .; d_call: .; v_call: TRBV5-1; j_call: TRBJ2-7; cdr3_aa: CASRSYEQYF; cdr3_nt: TGCGCCAGCAGATCCTACGAGCAGTACTTC
clone_size: .; d_call: .; v_call: TRBV29-1; j_call: TRBJ1-1; cdr3_aa: CSVAQYWSTEAFF; cdr3_nt: TGCAGCGTTGCCCAATACTGGAGTACTGAAGCTTTCTTT
clone_size: .; d_call: .; v_call: TRBV7-8; j_call: TRBJ1-2; cdr3_aa: CASSLGAGSYGYTF; cdr3_nt: TGTGCCAGCAGCTTAGGAGCAGGGAGCTATGGCTACACCTTC
clone_size: .; d_call: .; v_call: TRBV5-1; j_call: TRBJ2-2; cdr3_aa: CASSLATGRTGELFF; cdr3_nt: TGCGCCAGCAGCTTGGCCACGGGGCGCACCGGGGAGCTGTTTTTT
clone_size: .; d_call: .; v_call: TRBV6-6; j_call: TRBJ2-3; cdr3_aa: CASKTDTQYF; cdr3_nt: TGTGCCAGCAAGACCGATACGCAGTATTTT
clone_size: .; d_call: TRBD1; v_call: TRBV11-2; j_call: TRBJ1-2; cdr3_aa: CASSPTQGYGYTF; cdr3_nt: TGTGCCAGCAGCCCGACACAGGGGTATGGCTACACCTTC